This T cell receptor (beta chain) derives from a study of beta chain features in type 1 diabetes. General observations from the study: Here, the possible influence of HLA type (on TCRB rearrangement) remained unresolved. A greater similarity of naive, central memory and Treg TCRB repertoires was seen among patients than among healthy donors. People with Type 1 diabetes carried modestly yet significantly shorter TCRB CDR3s in all four CD4+ subsets.

Reverse transcription of all isolated RNA meant that expressed TCRB transcripts were sequenced. Sequenced by immunoSEQ multiplex PCR; TCRdb stores in-frame clones only, minus some. The repertoire consists of around 360,000 clones, with 10% to 15% occurring once and the leading ten covering approximately 0.011%. Comments on this clone: The antigen is not known.

It was via CD45RO/CCR7/CD25/CD127/CD95/CD27 that CD4+ naive, central memory, regulatory and stem cell-like memory cells were sorted. Germline CDR1 SGHTA, CDR2 FQGNSA. V shed 1 base and J shed 5 bases, with 7 bases lying between them. The CDR3 length is 13 residues. The sample taken for sequencing was naive CD4+ T cells from blood. The source is a woman aged 18-35 years with type 1 diabetes. The J gene is TRBJ2-3, the V gene TRBV7-2; D call uncertain. CDR3 protein: CASSLVFRDTQYF. In DNA form, the CDR3 reads TGTGCCAGCAGCTTAGTATTCCGAGATACGCAGTATTTT.